The 28 T cell receptor beta chains below were found in one sample sequenced in a study of CD8 T cells in ankylosing spondylitis. MiXCR, run by TCRdb on the 5' RACE reads, gives a single entry per CDR3 protein. Found here are about 88,000 distinct CDR3 sequences, 25% to 35% of them singletons; the top ten hold approximately 59%. The sample consisted of blood, either unsorted or a sorted T cell fraction (not recorded which). The receptors here all came from a male donor with ankylosing spondylitis or in good health (not recorded which).

This clonotype has a handful of counts. The rearrangement uses TRBV20-1 and TRBJ2-5; D is ambiguous. Germline CDR1 and CDR2: DFQATT and SNEGSKA (reference sequence). The CDR3 length is 13 residues. Trimming took 3 bases from V and 7 from J, leaving 15 bases between them. The CDR3 is CSASLPRPGTQYF. The DNA for the CDR3 is TGCAGTGCTAGTCTGCCCCGACCGGGGACCCAGTACTTC.

The chain is built from TRBV4-2 and TRBJ1-1, with D perhaps TRBD1 (5 bases). The V end was cut by 0 bases, the J end by 6 bases, with 8 bases between. CDR3 length equals 13 residues. Germline CDR1 is LGHNA and CDR2 is YNFKEQ. The CDR3 loop is CASSQDTGAEAFF. The DNA for the CDR3 is TGTGCCAGCAGCCAAGATACGGGGGCTGAAGCTTTCTTT.

In this sample, this clonotype turned up many times. This chain connects TRBV5-1 to TRBJ2-5, with TRBD1 identical over 7 bases. The CDR3 is 14 amino acids. With 4 bases clipped from V and 1 base from J, the junction kept 4 bases outside the gene matches. Germline-derived CDR1 and CDR2 are SGHRS and YFSETQ. In DNA form, the CDR3 reads TGCGCCAGCAGCCCGGGACAGCTCCAAGAGACCCAGTACTTC. Translation gives CASSPGQLQETQYF.

The rearrangement links TRBV10-3 to TRBJ2-5; possible D gene TRBD1, 6 bases. The CDR3 consists of 14 residues. V was clipped by 5 bases and J by 5 bases, with 15 bases between them. Germline CDR1 reads ENHRY; CDR2 reads SYGVKD. Written as DNA, the CDR3 is TGTGCCATCAGTCCCCCGGGACAATTGGAGACCCAGTACTTC. Translation: CAISPPGQLETQYF.

This clonotype was seen a handful of times. The J gene is TRBJ2-7, the V gene TRBV7-2; 9 positions agree with TRBD2. Germline assignment: CDR1 SGHTA and CDR2 FQGNSA. V lost 1 base, J lost 4 bases, and 5 bases stayed unmatched. CDR3 length: 15 amino acids. The CDR3, as DNA: TGTGCCAGCAGCTTAGAGGTCCTAGCGGGATACGAGCAGTACTTC. This translates into CASSLEVLAGYEQYF.

This clonotype appeared many times. Its ends do not fully match the called genes, so a read error is possible. The rearrangement links TRBV7-9 to TRBJ2-2, with 8 bases fitting TRBD1. This CDR3 is built from 16 residues. CDR1 is SEHNR and CDR2 is FQNEAQ in the germline V gene (reference sequence). DNA of the CDR3: TGTGCCAGCAGCCCCTGGACAGGGTCGAAAACCGGGGAGCTGTTTTTT. It translates to CASSPWTGSKTGELFF.

The chain employs TRBV20-1 and TRBJ2-1; 9 bases align to TRBD2. The CDR3 is 14 residues long. Germline CDR1 reads DFQATT; CDR2 reads SNEGSKA (reference sequence). Unmatched junction bases numbered 9, after V lost 4 bases and J lost 8 bases. CDR3 bases: TGCAGTGCTATAAGAGCGGGGGGCTTCTATGAGCAGTTCTTC. Amino acids: CSAIRAGGFYEQFF.

This clonotype was picked up a small number of times. The rearrangement uses TRBV5-1 and TRBJ1-2, with D possibly matching TRBD1 (6 bases). V dropped 3 bases and J dropped 1 base, with 16 bases sitting between them. CDR3 size: 16 residues. Germline CDR1 is SGHRS and CDR2 is YFSETQ. This chain's CDR3 is CASSSAQGDNNYGYTF. CDR3 coding DNA: TGCGCCAGCAGCTCCGCACAGGGCGATAATAACTATGGCTACACCTTC.

In DNA form, the CDR3 reads TGTGCCAGTAGTACCAAGCTGGGTCCTTACGAGCAGTACTTC. Translation gives CASSTKLGPYEQYF. This sequence joins TRBV19 and TRBJ2-7; D is unresolved. Trimming took 4 bases from V and 4 from J, leaving 14 bases between them. CDR1 and CDR2 from the germline V gene are LNHDA and SQIVND (reference sequence). This CDR3 has 14 residues.

This clonotype turned up a few times. DNA of the CDR3: TGTGCCAGCACTACCTCGGACGGTTACGAGCAGTACGTC. It translates to CASTTSDGYEQYV. The gene calls are TRBV28 and TRBJ2-7; D is unresolved. The V gene lost 7 bases and the J gene lost 4 bases, with 14 bases spanning the gap. Germline V gene sequence: CDR1 MDHEN, CDR2 SYDVKM. CDR3 length equals 13 residues.

V and J are TRBV6-1 and TRBJ2-1; 12 nucleotides align to TRBD2. The germline V gene has CDR1 MNHNS and CDR2 SASEGT. V shed 5 bases and J 5 bases; nucleotides not matched to a gene: 7. This CDR3 is 16 amino acids long. The CDR3 DNA reads as TGTGCCAGCAGTAGACTAGCGGGAGTCTCTGACAATGAGCAGTTCTTC. Residues: CASSRLAGVSDNEQFF.

In this sample, this clonotype turned up many times. The CDR3 loop reads CASSPTLGMSETQYF. The CDR3 bases are TGTGCCAGCAGCCCGACACTTGGTATGAGTGAGACCCAGTACTTC. This chain connects TRBV7-9 to TRBJ2-5; D is ambiguous. V lost 5 bases and J lost 5, with 18 bases in between. CDR3 length equals 15 residues. Germline assignment: CDR1 SEHNR and CDR2 FQNEAQ (reference sequence).

The sample holds a few counts of this clonotype. The V call is TRBV20-1, the J call TRBJ1-1, with 7 bases identical to TRBD1. V lost 0 bases, J lost 3 bases, and 7 bases stayed unmatched. The CDR3 covers 15 residues. Germline V gives CDR1 DFQATT, CDR2 SNEGSKA (reference sequence). Here the CDR3 reads CSAREPQGFDTEAFF. For the CDR3, the DNA is TGCAGTGCTAGAGAACCACAGGGGTTCGACACTGAAGCTTTCTTT.

This clonotype has just a few counts. CDR3 sequence reads: CSAEGTGYGINEQYF. The CDR3 DNA is TGCAGTGCTGAGGGAACTGGTTATGGAATCAACGAGCAGTACTTC. The gene calls are TRBV20-1 and TRBJ2-7; tentatively, D is TRBD2 (5 bases). Germline V gene sequence: CDR1 DFQATT, CDR2 SNEGSKA (reference sequence). The germline V and J ends were trimmed by 5 bases and 5 bases, with 22 bases remaining between them. The CDR3 runs 15 residues.

This clonotype was found a few times. V is TRBV7-2 and J is TRBJ2-3, with D maybe TRBD2 (6 bases). The CDR3 is 16 amino acids. Germline values: CDR1 SGHTA, CDR2 FQGNSA. V was cut by 1 base and J by 1 base, with 12 bases left in between. The CDR3 spells CASSLEGRGGTDTQYF. DNA for the CDR3: TGTGCCAGCAGCTTAGAGGGGCGGGGTGGCACAGATACGCAGTATTTT.

This clonotype has a handful of counts. The chain uses TRBV11-3 and TRBJ2-1, with D perhaps being TRBD1 or TRBD2 (6 bases each). The CDR3 runs 15 residues. CDR1 and CDR2 from the germline V gene are SGHNT and YENEEA. The germline V and J ends were trimmed by 3 bases and 6 bases, with 15 bases remaining between them. In DNA, the CDR3 is TGTGCCAGCAGCTTCGGAGGGGGGCCTTTCAATGAGCAGTTCTTC. Protein product: CASSFGGGPFNEQFF.

This clonotype was recorded many times. The gene calls are TRBV20-1 and TRBJ2-3; D possibly uses TRBD1 or TRBD2 (6 bases each). CDR3 size: 19 residues. The ends were cut back, 2 bases at V and 5 bases at J, with 29 bases in the middle. The germline V gene encodes CDR1 DFQATT and CDR2 SNEGSKA (reference sequence). The CDR3 coding sequence is TGCAGTGCTAGACCCACCTCCCCCCGGGCCCAGGGGAGGAAAGATACGCAGTATTTT. Its protein product is CSARPTSPRAQGRKDTQYF.

This chain connects TRBV10-2 to TRBJ2-7, with TRBD2 matching over 7 bases. The junction had 2 bases not matched to a gene; V was cut back by 6 bases and J by 0 bases. There are 13 residues in the CDR3. The germline gives CDR1 WSHSY, CDR2 SAAADI. The CDR3 region has the DNA TGCGCCAGCAGCCTAGCGGACTCCTACGAGCAGTACTTC. It codes for CASSLADSYEQYF.

This sequence joins TRBV12-3 or TRBV12-4 and TRBJ1-6; TRBD1 matches 7 bases. V was clipped by 2 bases and J by 6 bases; unmatched bases: 10. The CDR3 has 17 amino acids. Written as DNA, the CDR3 is TGTGCCAGCAGTTTAACGGCGTCACAGGGGCTTAATTCACCCCTCCACTTT. Its translation: CASSLTASQGLNSPLHF.

The chain is built from TRBV5-1 and TRBJ1-6; TRBD1 agrees at 11 bases. CDR3 length equals 16 residues. Trimming cost V 4 bases and J 9 bases; bases outside gene matches: 9. CDR1 and CDR2 (germline): SGHRS, YFSETQ. The CDR3 spells CASSTRTGGNGSPLHF. The CDR3, as DNA: TGCGCCAGCAGCACCCGGACAGGGGGCAACGGTTCACCCCTCCACTTT.

This clonotype has just one count. The chain uses TRBV5-1 and TRBJ2-2, with 12 bases matching TRBD1. The trim removed 4 bases at V and 5 bases at J, leaving 6 bases unmatched. Germline assignment: CDR1 SGHRS and CDR2 YFSETQ. The CDR3 consists of 16 residues. This CDR3 reads CASSAGTGGATGELFF. The DNA of the CDR3 is TGCGCCAGCAGCGCCGGGACAGGGGGCGCGACCGGGGAGCTGTTTTTT.

The chain links TRBV12-3 or TRBV12-4 to TRBJ1-6; TRBD1 is a possible D gene (5 bases). Trimming removed 4 bases from V and 9 bases from J, with 13 bases in between. The CDR3 length is 14 residues. Here the CDR3 reads CASSWGVLGSPLHF. The CDR3 DNA reads as TGTGCCAGCAGTTGGGGGGTACTTGGTTCACCCCTCCACTTT.

This clonotype was counted between two and nine times. The chain links TRBV18 to TRBJ2-3, with D unresolved. The CDR3 totals 14 residues. Trimming cost V 1 base and J 1 base, with 6 bases left between them. Germline V gives CDR1 KGHSH, CDR2 LQKENI. The CDR3 loop is CASSPLVRTDTQYF. CDR3 DNA sequence: TGTGCCAGCTCACCACTAGTTCGCACAGATACGCAGTATTTT.

Only a few counts were recorded for this clonotype. The V call is TRBV15, the J call TRBJ1-1; D not certain. Trimming stripped 0 bases from V and 1 base from J, with 9 bases between. From germline, CDR1 is LNHNV and CDR2 YYDKDF (reference sequence). This CDR3 comprises 15 residues. CDR3: CATSRDIRWNTEAFF. In nucleotides, the CDR3 is TGTGCCACCAGCAGAGATATAAGGTGGAACACTGAAGCTTTCTTT.

This clonotype was seen a handful of times. V and J are TRBV6-1 and TRBJ1-1, with D unresolved. Per the germline V gene, CDR1 is MNHNS and CDR2 is SASEGT. V lost 5 bases and J lost 11, with 21 bases in between. This CDR3 contains 14 residues. In nucleotides, the CDR3 is TGTGCCAGCAGTACGGACCGGCCTCAAATAGACGCTTTCTTT. Translating gives CASSTDRPQIDAFF.

This clonotype was observed a handful of times. The rearrangement links TRBV6-1 to TRBJ2-3; TRBD2 agrees at 7 bases. This CDR3 has 17 amino acids. V lost 4 bases, J lost 2 bases, and 12 bases stayed unmatched. CDR1 MNHNS and CDR2 SASEGT come from the germline V gene. The CDR3 region has the DNA TGTGCCAGCAGTGTCCTCTCAACGGGAGGCACCACAGATACGCAGTATTTT. Translation gives CASSVLSTGGTTDTQYF.

This clonotype was seen only a few times. The V and J genes are TRBV6-1 and TRBJ2-6, with a tentative D call TRBD2 (6 bases). The CDR3 runs to 16 residues. Germline V gene sequence: CDR1 MNHNS, CDR2 SASEGT. Trimming removed 5 bases from V and 0 bases from J, with 11 bases in between. CDR3 residues: CASSPQRVSGANVLTF. In DNA form, the CDR3 reads TGTGCCAGCAGTCCCCAGCGGGTCTCTGGGGCCAACGTCCTGACTTTC.

The chain recombines TRBV21-1 with TRBJ2-7. TRBV21-1 is a documented pseudogene. The CDR3 spans 14 residues. The CDR3 is CASSGQLSSYEQYV. DNA of the CDR3: TGTGCCAGCAGCGGCCAACTTAGCTCCTACGAGCAGTACGTC.